This T cell receptor beta chain was sequenced during a study of identical twins. Study-level points and caveats: Beta out-of-frame sequences displayed a weaker excess of sharing between twins.

A template switching step contributed a universal primer site, while unique molecular identifiers were present in the cDNA. Via MiXCR, TCRdb re-called the 5' RACE reads, giving one row per CDR3 protein. The table has approximately 620,000 distinct CDR3 sequences, 8.6% seen once; the top ten hold roughly 0.97%. In this sample, this clonotype turned up many times. Its antigen is undetermined. Between the trimmed V and J ends, which lost 1 base and 3 bases, there was a span of 10 bases. The CDR3 consists of 14 residues. This sample was also put to use in a study of yellow fever vaccine responses in identical twins.

The receptor comes from a woman aged 18-35 years in good health. The sequencing input was PBMCs. The chain employs TRBV12-3 or TRBV12-4 and TRBJ2-7, with a possible D match to TRBD1 (5 bases). The DNA for the CDR3 is TGTGCCAGCAGTTTAGTAGTAGGGGTCTACGAGCAGTACTTC. Protein sequence: CASSLVVGVYEQYF.